Each of the 13 T cell receptor beta chains below was sequenced from the same sample in a study of blood T cell repertoires in COVID-19. The repertoire was sequenced with immunoSEQ multiplex PCR; TCRdb's copy has only in-frame clones and lacks some. The sample holds around 95,000 clones, roughly 90% seen once. Sequenced: peripheral blood. These receptors were collected from a man aged 45-65 years with active COVID-19.

The chain has TRBV14 and TRBJ2-3; D unclear. The CDR3 has 12 residues. Trimming left V 4 bases short and J 5 bases short, with 7 bases between. Looked up from germline, CDR1 is SGHDN and CDR2 is FVKESK. Written as DNA, the CDR3 is TGTGCCAGCAGCCCGACACAAGATACGCAGTATTTT. It specifies CASSPTQDTQYF.

The V call is TRBV2, the J call TRBJ2-1; TRBD2 agrees at 9 bases. This CDR3 comprises 15 residues. Per germline, CDR1 SNHLY and CDR2 FYNNEI. After removal of 1 base from V and 2 bases from J, the junction contained 0 bases not matched to a gene. The CDR3 spells CASSEGGGAYNEQFF. The CDR3 nucleotides read TGTGCCAGCAGTGAAGGCGGGGGGGCCTACAATGAGCAGTTCTTC.

This clone was found once. V usage is TRBV12-3 or TRBV12-4 and J usage is TRBJ1-1, with 7 bases aligning to TRBD1. The CDR3 contains 11 residues. V lost 6 bases to trimming and J lost 5 bases; unmatched junction nucleotides: 0. This chain's CDR3 is CASRDRTEAFF. Written as DNA, the CDR3 is TGTGCCAGCAGGGACAGGACTGAAGCTTTCTTT.

J is TRBJ1-2 and V is TRBV6-5; 9 bases map to TRBD1. The CDR3 contains 14 residues. V shed 7 bases and J 2 bases; nucleotides not matched to a gene: 5. Germline V CDR1 and CDR2: MNHEY, SVGAGI. The DNA of the CDR3 is TGTGCCAGCACCCGGGACAGGGTAAACTATGGCTACACCTTC. Protein sequence: CASTRDRVNYGYTF.

The chain links TRBV7-9 to TRBJ1-2; 9 bases align to TRBD1. This CDR3 comprises 16 residues. Looked up from germline, CDR1 is SEHNR and CDR2 is FQNEAQ (reference sequence). V was pared by 2 bases and J by 8 bases, with 12 bases of the junction left unmatched. The CDR3 region has the DNA TGTGCCAGCAGCTTACCTACAGGGGGCGAGGTGTGGGGCTACACCTTC. The encoded protein is CASSLPTGGEVWGYTF.

This chain uses TRBV6-1 with TRBJ2-7; TRBD1 agrees at 9 bases. Trimming took 1 base from V and 3 from J; bases not matched to a gene: 7. From germline, CDR1 is MNHNS and CDR2 SASEGT. The CDR3 loop spans 16 amino acids. The CDR3 is CASSEVGTGNLYEQYF. The CDR3, as DNA: TGTGCCAGCAGTGAAGTCGGGACAGGGAACCTCTACGAGCAGTACTTC.

This chain joins TRBV11-2 and TRBJ2-7; weak D call: TRBD2 (5 bases). Between the trimmed V and J ends, which lost 5 bases and 5 bases, there was a span of 19 bases. The germline V gene has CDR1 SGHAT and CDR2 FQNNGV. This CDR3 region has 15 residues. In nucleotides, the CDR3 is TGTGCCAGCAGCCGCCCGTTAGGCGCTAGCAACGAGCAGTACTTC. Translating it yields CASSRPLGASNEQYF.

The CDR3 nucleotides are TGCAGCGTTGAAGAACCCAGGGGGGCTTTAGATACGCAGTATTTT. Translating it yields CSVEEPRGALDTQYF. The chain has TRBV29-1 and TRBJ2-3, with D possibly being TRBD1 (7 bases). Germline CDR1 and CDR2: SQVTM and ANQGSEA. This CDR3 is 15 amino acids long. V lost 0 bases and J lost 5, with 15 bases in between.

The genes are TRBV5-1 and TRBJ1-6, with D perhaps TRBD1 (6 bases). Germline CDR1 reads SGHRS; CDR2 reads YFSETQ. Trimming took 5 bases from V and 9 from J, leaving 15 bases between them. The CDR3 loop spans 14 amino acids. The CDR3 sequence: CASSTSGVASPLHF. In DNA form, the CDR3 reads TGCGCCAGCAGTACATCAGGGGTCGCTTCACCCCTCCACTTT.

The chain uses TRBV27 and TRBJ1-2; no definite D call. Germline V gene data show CDR1 as MNHEY and CDR2 as SMNVEV (reference sequence). The CDR3 runs to 15 residues. V lost 0 bases, J lost 8 bases, and 16 bases lay in between. This chain's CDR3 is CASSLSSVSPRGYTF. Here the CDR3 DNA reads TGTGCCAGCAGTTTATCGAGCGTGTCCCCGCGGGGCTACACCTTC.

The chain carries TRBV5-8 and TRBJ1-5; the match to TRBD1 covers 9 bases. Germline trimming cut 4 bases from V and 5 bases from J; bases unmatched to any gene: 4. The CDR3 runs 14 residues. CDR1 and CDR2 (germline): SGHTS, YDEGEE. CDR3 nucleotides: TGTGCCAGCAGCACAGACAGGGGGGATCAGCCCCAGCATTTT. Translating it yields CASSTDRGDQPQHF.

The V and J genes are TRBV27 and TRBJ2-2, with 9 bases identical to TRBD1. Trimming cost V 5 bases and J 4 bases; bases outside gene matches: 8. CDR3 length: 16 residues. The germline V gene has CDR1 MNHEY and CDR2 SMNVEV (reference sequence). CDR3 bases: TGTGCCAGCAGTATCCGGACAGGGGTGGGCACCGGGGAGCTGTTTTTT. Residues: CASSIRTGVGTGELFF.

The chain uses TRBV10-2 and TRBJ2-7, with D maybe TRBD2 (6 bases). CDR3 size: 16 residues. CDR1 is WSHSY, CDR2 SAAADI, per germline. Trimming took off 2 bases at V and 2 bases at J, with 16 bases between the two ends. CDR3 loop: CASSEPKNGGAYEQYV. The DNA for the CDR3 is TGCGCCAGCAGTGAGCCCAAGAACGGAGGGGCCTACGAGCAGTACGTC.